These 8 T cell receptor beta chains were all obtained from the same sample, sequenced in a study of blood T cell repertoires in COVID-19. Profiling relied on immunoSEQ multiplex PCR, and the TCRdb table lists in-frame clones only, not all of them. Among tens of thousands of clones listed, 85% to 90% were seen once. Sequencing was carried out using peripheral blood. The receptors derive from a woman in her sixties with COVID-19, enrolled during active disease.

V and J are TRBV3-1 (or the pseudogene TRBV3-2) and TRBJ1-3; possible D gene TRBD1, 6 bases. Germline V CDR1 and CDR2: LGHDT, YNNKEL (reference sequence). Trimming removed 2 bases at V and 5 bases at J, with 19 bases between. The CDR3 length is 17 residues. The chain's CDR3 is CASSQQNTGLGRNTIYF. The CDR3 DNA sequence: TGTGCCAGCAGCCAACAAAATACAGGGTTAGGTAGAAACACCATATATTTT.

The chain employs TRBV7-9 and TRBJ2-7; 8 positions agree with TRBD1. CDR1 is SEHNR and CDR2 is FQNEAQ in the germline V gene (reference sequence). There are 14 residues in the CDR3. V dropped 3 bases and J dropped 2; count of bases not matched to a gene: 3. CDR3 sequence: CASSFPGQAYEQYF. The CDR3 DNA sequence: TGTGCCAGCAGCTTCCCGGGACAGGCCTACGAGCAGTACTTC.

The chain recombines TRBV6-6 with TRBJ1-2, with a tentative D call TRBD1 (5 bases). The germline CDR1 and CDR2 sequences are MNHNY and SVGAGI (reference sequence). The CDR3 runs 16 residues. Trimming took off 6 bases at V and 2 bases at J, with 19 bases between the two ends. Here the CDR3 DNA reads TGTGCCAGCAGCTTCAGGGCTACCCTAGGAAACTATGGCTACACCTTC. It codes for CASSFRATLGNYGYTF.

This chain uses TRBV27 with TRBJ2-6; D possibly corresponds to TRBD2 (6 bases). Per germline, CDR1 MNHEY and CDR2 SMNVEV (reference sequence). Trimming stripped 6 bases from V and 3 bases from J, with 12 bases between. This CDR3 contains 15 residues. CDR3: CASSIGTYGANVLTF. CDR3 sequence (DNA): TGTGCCAGCAGCATAGGGACTTATGGGGCCAACGTCCTGACTTTC.

The chain joins TRBV11-3 to TRBJ2-5; 12 nucleotides align to TRBD2. The CDR3 loop spans 16 amino acids. The V gene end was trimmed by 5 bases and the J gene end by 3 bases; junction bases not matched to a gene: 7. Germline-derived CDR1 and CDR2 are SGHNT and YENEEA. DNA of the CDR3: TGTGCCAGCAGCCCAAGACTAGCGGGGGCCGAAGAGACCCAGTACTTC. It translates to CASSPRLAGAEETQYF.

The chain carries TRBV27 and TRBJ1-2; a weak D match, TRBD1 (5 bases). CDR3 length: 14 residues. Trimming pared 3 bases from V and 5 bases from J, leaving 13 bases between. CDR1 is MNHEY and CDR2 is SMNVEV in the germline V gene (reference sequence). The CDR3 is CASSFIGGGYGYTF. CDR3 coding DNA: TGTGCCAGCAGTTTTATCGGCGGGGGGTATGGCTACACCTTC.

V and J are TRBV4-3 and TRBJ1-4; D unclear. The CDR3 runs to 15 residues. Germline-derived CDR1 and CDR2 are LGHNA and YSLEER. V shed 0 bases and J shed 6 bases, with 11 bases lying between them. CDR3 nucleotide sequence: TGCGCCAGCAGCCAAGAAAACAGAGAACATGAAAAACTGTTTTTT. Encoded protein: CASSQENREHEKLFF.

This chain connects TRBV18 to TRBJ1-5; 12 bases are shared with TRBD1. Germline lookup yields CDR1 KGHSH and CDR2 LQKENI. Trimming cost V 1 base and J 7 bases; bases outside gene matches: 11. This CDR3 has 18 amino acids. The CDR3 nucleotides read TGTGCCAGCTCACCACGCGGGACAGGGGGCGCGTACGTACAGCCCCAGCATTTT. Residues: CASSPRGTGGAYVQPQHF.